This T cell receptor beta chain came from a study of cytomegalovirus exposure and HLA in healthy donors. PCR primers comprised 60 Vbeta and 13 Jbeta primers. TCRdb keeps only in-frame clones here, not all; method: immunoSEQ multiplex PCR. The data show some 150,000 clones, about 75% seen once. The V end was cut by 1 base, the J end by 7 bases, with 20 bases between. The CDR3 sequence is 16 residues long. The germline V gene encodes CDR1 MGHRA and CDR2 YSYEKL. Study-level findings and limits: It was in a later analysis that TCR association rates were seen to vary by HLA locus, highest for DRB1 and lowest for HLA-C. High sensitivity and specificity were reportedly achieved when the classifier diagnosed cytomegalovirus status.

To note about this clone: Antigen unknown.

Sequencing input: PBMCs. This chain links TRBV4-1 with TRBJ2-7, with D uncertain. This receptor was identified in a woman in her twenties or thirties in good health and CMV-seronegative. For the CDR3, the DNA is TGCGCCAGCAGCCAAGGGGTTAGCTCAAATACTGTGGAGCAGTACTTC. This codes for CASSQGVSSNTVEQYF.